Detailed here is one T cell receptor beta chain. Its antigen is not identified. CDR1 is DFQATT and CDR2 is SNEGSKA in the germline V gene (reference sequence). Trimming took off 3 bases at V and 2 bases at J, with 15 bases between the two ends. The CDR3 runs 15 residues. The 5'RACE method, run with constant-segment primers, produced TCR alpha and TCR beta cDNA libraries (carrying sample barcodes and UMIs). TCRdb re-analysed the 5' RACE reads in MiXCR, keeping a single row per CDR3 protein. The table records about 420,000 distinct CDR3 sequences, less than 25% of them present only once. The data belong to a study of T-cell memory formation after mild COVID-19. Turning to the study itself: Among the donors, TCR clusters were largely specific to each donor.

Study-wide results and limits: Memory cells collected pre-infection included some clones that later responded, suggesting cross-reactive memory joined. The CD4+ clones that contracted clustered mainly within CM and EM, and the CD8+ clones concentrated in EMRA.

V and J are TRBV20-1 and TRBJ2-3; possible D gene TRBD1, 5 bases. Sequenced: PBMCs or a T cell subset sorted from them (not recorded which). This clonotype was obtained from an adult woman who had mild COVID-19 (a few samples of this study predate the infection). Cell type and time point are not known. The CDR3 loop reads CSAREAVGPTDTQYF. The CDR3 coding sequence is TGCAGTGCTAGGGAAGCAGTGGGGCCCACAGATACGCAGTATTTT.